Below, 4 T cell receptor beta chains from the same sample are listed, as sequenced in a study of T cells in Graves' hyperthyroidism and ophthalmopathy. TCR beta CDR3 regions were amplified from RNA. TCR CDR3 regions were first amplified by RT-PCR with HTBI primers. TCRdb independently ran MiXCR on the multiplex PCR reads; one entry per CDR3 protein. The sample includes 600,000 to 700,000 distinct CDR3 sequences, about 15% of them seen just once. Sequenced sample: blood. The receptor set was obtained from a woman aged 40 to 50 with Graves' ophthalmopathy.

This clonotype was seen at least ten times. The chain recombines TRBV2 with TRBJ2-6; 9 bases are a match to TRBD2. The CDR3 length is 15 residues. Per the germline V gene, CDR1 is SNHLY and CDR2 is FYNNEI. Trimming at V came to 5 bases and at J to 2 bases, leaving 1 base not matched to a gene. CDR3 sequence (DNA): TGTGCCAGCAGTATAGCGGGAGCTGGGGCCAACGTCCTGACTTTC. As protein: CASSIAGAGANVLTF. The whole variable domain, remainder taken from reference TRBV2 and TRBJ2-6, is EPEVTQTPSHQVTQMGQEVILRCVPISNHLYFYWYRQILGQKVEFLVSFYNNEISEKSEIFDDQFSVERPDGSNFTLKIRSTKLEDSAMYFCASSIAGAGANVLTFGAGSRLTVL.

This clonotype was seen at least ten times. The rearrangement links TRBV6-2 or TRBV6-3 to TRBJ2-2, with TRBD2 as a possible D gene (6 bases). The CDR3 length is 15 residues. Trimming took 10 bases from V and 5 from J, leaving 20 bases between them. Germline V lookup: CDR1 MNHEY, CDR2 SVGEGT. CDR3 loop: CATRPGEWFTGELFF. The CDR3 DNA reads TGTGCCACCCGCCCGGGGGAGTGGTTTACCGGGGAGCTGTTTTTT.

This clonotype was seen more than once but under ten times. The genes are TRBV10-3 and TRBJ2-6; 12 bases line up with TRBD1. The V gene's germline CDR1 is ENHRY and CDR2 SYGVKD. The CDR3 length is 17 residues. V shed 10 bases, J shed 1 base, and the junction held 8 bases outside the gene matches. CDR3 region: CATQPGQGASGANVLTF. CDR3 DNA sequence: TGTGCCACCCAACCGGGACAGGGGGCATCTGGGGCCAACGTCCTGACTTTC.

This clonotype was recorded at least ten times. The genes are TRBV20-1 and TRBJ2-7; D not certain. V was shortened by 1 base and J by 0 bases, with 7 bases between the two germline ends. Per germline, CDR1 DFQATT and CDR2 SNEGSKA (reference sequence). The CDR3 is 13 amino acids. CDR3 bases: TGCAGTGCTAGAGGCCAAAACTCCTACGAGCAGTACTTC. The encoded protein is CSARGQNSYEQYF.